Given below is one T cell receptor beta chain in context. The antigen is undetermined. Being off target in a library aimed at alpha chains, this beta chain has a size of little meaning. This sample is part of a study of spatial heterogeneity in lung cancer. General study points: Tumors with more nonsynonymous mutations had more expanded intratumoral alpha and beta TCRs.

Time point defined: sample taken at primary tumor resection. MiXCR, run by TCRdb on the 5' RACE reads, gives a single entry per CDR3 protein. The table has 11,000 to 15,000 distinct CDR3 sequences, about 4.8% seen once. Trimming removed 1 base from V and 4 bases from J, with 10 bases in between. The CDR3 length is 15 residues. This receptor was identified in a female donor with early-stage non-small cell lung cancer. This chain connects TRBV12-3 or TRBV12-4 to TRBJ2-2; tentative D call: TRBD2 (6 bases). Sequencing used lung tumor tissue, obtained at surgery. CDR3 sequence (DNA): TGTGCCAGCAGTTTAGGGCGGGATCTCACCGGGGAGCTGTTTTTT. It is translated as CASSLGRDLTGELFF.